The text below deals with one T cell receptor beta chain. No cognate antigen has been identified for it. Per-base qualities were not stored, and no clone one base away is much larger. According to the study, the label for this sample's treatment or condition signals: in vitro stimulation with specific CMV peptide epitopes to enrich CMV-specific T cells. This sample is part of a study of T cell repertoires in cytomegalovirus infection (dated by TCRdb to the late 2010s). About the investigation overall: Recently identified HLA-C-restricted CMV epitopes, whose presentation resists viral immunomodulation, were targeted by peptide stimulations together with well-studied HLA-B-restricted epitopes. Donor HLA type was relevant to the analysis, as public TCR beta signatures indicated carriage of CMV infection together with the matching HLA type.

What the study reported, not specific to this receptor: The ex vivo response was dominated by HLA-C-restricted CMV-specific TCR beta clonotypes, and the single most frequent clonotype in two of eight donors was supplied by these HLA-C-restricted clonotypes. In both this cohort and an independent roughly 330-donor cohort, the cumulative frequency of public TCR beta family members distinguished carriers of CMV infection plus the relevant HLA type.

Including cysteine and valine, the CDR3 has 16 amino acids. Only the CDR3 region is kept as DNA, spanning 48 bases read in frame from base 1. The junction shows trimming of 6 bases on V and 3 bases on J, and the gene matches do not reach 10 bases of it. CDR1 MNHEY and CDR2 SVGAGI are derived from the germline V gene. Sequenced using an Illumina HiSeq 1500. TCRdb took the public reads, trimmed them with fastp at Q25, ran MiXCR for clone calling and kept in-frame beta chains. Every entry covers one CDR3 protein and lists the most common genes and DNA from its rows. In all, the sample holds about 920,000 distinct CDR3 sequences, and less than 35% of those were seen once. Around 15% of the sample is held by the ten biggest clonotypes.

The input for sequencing was cultured CD8+ T cells from PBMCs, taken from culture after CMV antigen stimulation. The origin of this receptor is a human donor in good health (CMV status not recorded). Some clones in this sample may be carry-over from other donors' samples. The V and J genes are TRBV6-5 and TRBJ2-7, and 11 junctional nucleotides match TRBD2. The CDR3 reads as follows: CASSLNSGGAFYEQYV. Read as DNA, the sequence is TGTGCCAGCAGCCTTAATAGCGGGGGGGCCTTCTACGAGCAGTACGTC.